Following are 24 T cell receptor beta chains from one sample sequenced in a study of blood T cells in healthy people across ages. Using a J-beta primer mix together with a sample-barcoded 5' primer, a second PCR was run for 7 to 11 cycles. In TCRdb, the 5' RACE reads were re-called with MiXCR into one record per CDR3 protein. This table has a few hundred thousand distinct CDR3 sequences, 50% to 60% appearing once. What was sequenced was blood. The origin of the receptors is a man in his sixties in good health.

The V and J genes are TRBV7-2 and TRBJ2-5; the D is unclear. This CDR3 spans 18 amino acids. Germline V gene lookup returns CDR1 SGHTA and CDR2 FQGNSA. The ends were cut back, 4 bases at V and 5 bases at J, with 26 bases in the middle. Here the CDR3 reads CASSSKPSPGERLETQYF. The CDR3 DNA reads as TGTGCCAGCAGCTCCAAACCCAGTCCAGGAGAGAGGCTGGAGACCCAGTACTTC.

The CDR3 region has the DNA TGTGCCAGCAGCGTAGGTGTGACTAGCGCCAAGGAGACCCAGTACTTC. Translation: CASSVGVTSAKETQYF. The J gene is TRBJ2-5, the V gene TRBV9; 8 bases agree with TRBD2. The CDR3 totals 16 residues. Trimming at V came to 0 bases and at J to 5 bases, leaving 9 bases not matched to a gene. Germline V gene data show CDR1 as SGDLS and CDR2 as YYNGEE.

The chain has TRBV5-1 and TRBJ2-5, with TRBD2 matching 7 bases. The CDR3 is made up of 14 amino acids. Germline CDR1 is SGHRS and CDR2 is YFSETQ. Unmatched junction bases numbered 8, after V lost 4 bases and J lost 5 bases. The CDR3 DNA reads TGCGCCAGCAGCCGGTGGGAGGGGCAGGAGACCCAGTACTTC. This translates into CASSRWEGQETQYF. Variable domain in full (rest from reference TRBV5-1 and TRBJ2-5): KAGVTQTPRYLIKTRGQQVTLSCSPISGHRSVSWYQQTPGQGLQFLFEYFSETQRNKGNFPGRFSGRQFSNSRSEMNVSTLELGDSALYLCASSRWEGQETQYFGPGTRLLVL.

The chain links TRBV4-2 to TRBJ2-5; D is unresolved. CDR1 and CDR2 (germline): LGHNA, YNFKEQ. The CDR3 covers 15 residues. Trimming removed 0 bases from V and 2 bases from J, with 10 bases in between. The CDR3 coding sequence is TGTGCCAGCAGCCAAGATTGGTGGTCGCAAGAGACCCAGTACTTC. It codes for CASSQDWWSQETQYF.

In this sample, this clonotype turned up a few times. The chain has TRBV7-2 and TRBJ2-7; 9 bases are shared with TRBD2. This CDR3 is built from 15 residues. From germline, CDR1 is SGHTA and CDR2 FQGNSA. V gave up 1 base and J gave up 2 bases; unmatched junction bases: 3. CDR3 loop: CASSLGLAAAYEQYF. Written as DNA, the CDR3 is TGTGCCAGCAGCTTAGGACTAGCGGCTGCCTACGAGCAGTACTTC. Full variable domain (missing parts from reference TRBV7-2 and TRBJ2-7): GAGVSQSPSNKVTEKGKDVELRCDPISGHTALYWYRQSLGQGLEFLIYFQGNSAPDKSGLPSDRFSAERTGGSVSTLTIQRTQQEDSAVYLCASSLGLAAAYEQYFGPGTRLTVT.

As for this clonotype: One end of the junction fails to match germline, which may point to a read error. The V call is TRBV15, the J call TRBJ2-3, with 8 nucleotides matching TRBD1. This CDR3 is 16 amino acids long. Germline CDR1 LNHNV, CDR2 YYDKDF (reference sequence). In nucleotides, the CDR3 is TGTGCCACCAGCGGTAGGACAGGGAAAAATGCAGATGCGCAGTATTTT. As protein: CATSGRTGKNADAQYF.

This chain connects TRBV13 to TRBJ1-2, with TRBD1 matching over 9 bases. The V segment lost 5 bases and the J segment 4 bases; nucleotides outside the gene matches: 8. CDR3 length: 15 amino acids. The germline CDR1 and CDR2 sequences are PRHDT and FYEKMQ (reference sequence). The CDR3, as DNA: TGTGCCAGCAGCCCCCGGACAGGGGCGTTCTATGGCTACACCTTC. Translated, it gives CASSPRTGAFYGYTF.

The CDR3 DNA reads as TGTGCCATCAGTCATAAAGGTCAGGGGAAAGGTGGAGAGACCCAGTACTTC. As protein: CAISHKGQGKGGETQYF. The chain joins TRBV10-3 to TRBJ2-7; TRBD1 is a possible D gene (6 bases). The J call is doubtful: the DNA matches TRBJ2-5 better. CDR1 ENHRY and CDR2 SYGVKD come from the germline V gene. The CDR3 totals 17 residues.

Written as DNA, the CDR3 is TGTGCCAGCAGCCAAGGCGGGACTAGCGGGAGGGCCGACTCCTACGAGCAGTACTTC. Amino acid sequence: CASSQGGTSGRADSYEQYF. This chain connects TRBV4-2 to TRBJ2-7; 16 bases fit TRBD2. Germline V gene data show CDR1 as LGHNA and CDR2 as YNFKEQ. V was clipped by 1 base and J by 0 bases; unmatched bases: 6. This CDR3 spans 19 amino acids.

The chain combines TRBV25-1 with TRBJ2-7, with D perhaps given as TRBD1 or TRBD2 (5 bases each). Trimming took off 6 bases at V and 2 bases at J, with 14 bases between the two ends. CDR1 is MGHDK and CDR2 is SYGVNS in the germline V gene. The CDR3 runs 14 residues. The CDR3 region has the DNA TGTGCCAGCAGAGCCGGGGCCGGACCCTACGAGCAGTACTTC. As protein: CASRAGAGPYEQYF.

The V and J genes are TRBV5-1 and TRBJ2-7; the D gene is possibly TRBD1 (5 bases). The CDR3 consists of 17 residues. The germline gives CDR1 SGHRS, CDR2 YFSETQ. V was trimmed by 2 bases and J by 6 bases, leaving 24 bases between them. In nucleotides, the CDR3 is TGCGCCAGCAGCTTCGGAATTAAGGGGCGAACTGACTCCGAGCAGTACTTC. Translated: CASSFGIKGRTDSEQYF.

This clonotype has more than one count but fewer than ten. In DNA, the CDR3 is TGTGCCAGCAGTTTAGGGGGCGATGGGAACATTCAGTACTTC. Translating gives CASSLGGDGNIQYF. The chain links TRBV27 to TRBJ2-4, with D maybe TRBD1 (6 bases). There are 14 residues in the CDR3. V was trimmed by 2 bases and J by 7 bases, leaving 12 bases between them. Germline CDR1 is MNHEY and CDR2 is SMNVEV (reference sequence).

This chain links TRBV18 with TRBJ2-4; D remains unclear. The J call may be mistaken, given a closer DNA end match to TRBJ2-7. There are 13 residues in the CDR3. Germline loops: CDR1 KGHSH, CDR2 LQKENI. The CDR3 spells CASSPVNGYEQYF. The CDR3 nucleotides are TGTGCCAGCTCACCAGTGAACGGCTACGAGCAGTACTTC.

The chain is built from TRBV14 and TRBJ2-5, with D possibly TRBD2 on 6 matching bases. Trimming stripped 1 base from V and 0 bases from J, with 15 bases between. This CDR3 comprises 17 residues. Germline CDR1 SGHDN, CDR2 FVKESK. The CDR3, as DNA: TGTGCCAGCAGCCAAGGATCGGGCGGGGCGAACCAAGAGACCCAGTACTTC. This encodes CASSQGSGGANQETQYF.

This rearrangement joins TRBV6-5 to TRBJ2-7; D might be TRBD2 (5 bases). With 2 bases removed from V and 3 bases from J, the gap between germline ends came to 5 bases. CDR3 length: 12 residues. Germline loops: CDR1 MNHEY, CDR2 SVGAGI. The CDR3 region has the DNA TGTGCCAGCAGTTACGCGGGCTACGAGCAGTACTTC. It yields the protein CASSYAGYEQYF.

The J gene is TRBJ2-1, the V gene TRBV3-1, with D possibly TRBD2 on 5 matching bases. The CDR3 spans 13 residues. CDR1 and CDR2 from the germline V gene are LGHDT and YNNKEL (reference sequence). Trimming stripped 4 bases from V and 5 bases from J, with 9 bases between. The CDR3 here is CASSRGLDNEQFF. In nucleotides, the CDR3 is TGTGCCAGCAGCCGAGGACTCGACAATGAGCAGTTCTTC.

The gene calls are TRBV6-5 and TRBJ2-7; D could derive from TRBD1 or TRBD2 (5 bases each). Trimming removed 6 bases at V and 2 bases at J, with 8 bases between. Germline lookup yields CDR1 MNHEY and CDR2 SVGAGI. This CDR3 comprises 12 residues. The CDR3 spells CASSRDAYEQYF. CDR3 nucleotides: TGTGCCAGCAGCCGGGACGCCTACGAGCAGTACTTC.

The rearrangement uses TRBV13 and TRBJ2-4, with TRBD1 identical over 7 bases. Germline V gene data show CDR1 as PRHDT and CDR2 as FYEKMQ (reference sequence). This CDR3 is built from 17 residues. V was pared by 0 bases and J by 3 bases, with 8 bases of the junction left unmatched. CDR3 DNA sequence: TGTGCCAGCAGCTTAGGAGACAGGGTTATAGTCAAAAACATTCAGTACTTC. It is translated as CASSLGDRVIVKNIQYF.

This clonotype was seen a handful of times. This rearrangement joins TRBV29-1 to TRBJ2-7; 8 positions match TRBD1. Germline V gene data show CDR1 as SQVTM and CDR2 as ANQGSEA. The CDR3 has 13 amino acids. V lost 4 bases and J lost 6; bases outside the gene matches: 8. CDR3 sequence reads: CSVARTGSSEQYF. CDR3 nucleotides: TGCAGCGTTGCCCGGACAGGGAGTAGCGAGCAGTACTTC.

A few counts support this clonotype. This chain joins TRBV12-3 or TRBV12-4 and TRBJ2-3; possibly TRBD2 for D (6 bases). With 1 base removed from V and 2 bases from J, the gap between germline ends came to 10 bases. CDR3 length equals 15 residues. Written as DNA, the CDR3 is TGTGCCAGCAGTTTAGGACGGGGGACCACAGATACGCAGTATTTT. This sequence encodes CASSLGRGTTDTQYF.

This clonotype was detected only once. V and J are TRBV20-1 and TRBJ2-7, with 15 bases that match TRBD2. The CDR3 is made up of 13 amino acids. V trimming: 7 bases; J trimming: 3 bases; junction bases outside the gene matches: 1. Germline CDR1 reads DFQATT; CDR2 reads SNEGSKA (reference sequence). CDR3 nucleotides: TGCAGTGTGGGACTAGCGGGGGGCTACGAGCAGTACTTC. Its translation is CSVGLAGGYEQYF.

This clonotype was seen many times. V is TRBV14 and J is TRBJ2-7; 8 positions match TRBD2. This CDR3 is 15 amino acids long. V shed 5 bases, J shed 2 bases, and the junction held 8 bases outside the gene matches. Germline CDR1 SGHDN, CDR2 FVKESK. CDR3 in DNA: TGTGCCAGCAGCGTCGCTAGCGGGCGAGCCTACGAGCAGTACTTC. This encodes CASSVASGRAYEQYF.

The chain employs TRBV5-6 and TRBJ2-5; TRBD2 matches 9 bases. Germline assignment: CDR1 SGHDT and CDR2 YYEEEE. Trimming removed 3 bases from V and 7 bases from J; junction bases left unmatched: 7. This CDR3 is 14 amino acids long. The CDR3 DNA sequence: TGTGCCAGCAGCTCCGGGACTAGCCGCAGGACCCAGTACTTC. This codes for CASSSGTSRRTQYF. Variable domain in full (rest from reference TRBV5-6 and TRBJ2-5): DAGVTQSPTHLIKTRGQQVTLRCSPKSGHDTVSWYQQALGQGPQFIFQYYEEEERQRGNFPDRFSGHQFPNYSSELNVNALLLGDSALYLCASSSGTSRRTQYFGPGTRLLVL.

This clonotype has just a few counts. The chain has TRBV20-1 and TRBJ2-1; 7 bases match TRBD2. The CDR3 consists of 15 residues. Germline CDR1 is DFQATT and CDR2 is SNEGSKA (reference sequence). The junction had 4 bases not matched to a gene; V was cut back by 0 bases and J by 2 bases. The chain's CDR3 is CSAREASGPYNEQFF. The DNA of the CDR3 is TGCAGTGCTAGAGAGGCTAGCGGTCCCTACAATGAGCAGTTCTTC.